The 14 T cell receptor beta chains below come from one sample, sequenced in a study of shared clonotypes between healthy human individuals (dated by TCRdb to 2018 to 2021). Libraries were prepared through the immunoSEQ multiplex PCR assay. What TCRdb holds here is the immuneACCESS table cut down to in-frame rearrangements. Part of the clones is not present; checked against another copy, under half of the missing clones reflect an unresolved V gene, and the others are unexplained. This sample is represented by around 620,000 clones; about 95% of them were singletons. Jointly, the top ten make up around 0.12% of the sample. For the CD8 naive samples, CD45RO-negative cells were positively selected for CCR7, yielding a CD45RA+CCR7+ population from which TemRA cells were excluded. Sequenced: naive CD8+ T cells sorted from blood. The sample's cell subset or site label, decoded: CD45RA+CCR7+. The receptors come from a woman in her twenties or thirties in good health.

This sequence joins TRBV11-3 and TRBJ2-1; weak D call: TRBD2 (5 bases). The germline V gene encodes CDR1 SGHNT and CDR2 YENEEA. Trimming took off 5 bases at V and 7 bases at J, with 21 bases between the two ends. This CDR3 region has 16 residues. CDR3 sequence reads: CASSPSGESATNEQFF. The CDR3 DNA is TGTGCCAGCAGCCCATCCGGGGAGTCGGCGACGAATGAGCAGTTCTTC.

V usage is TRBV5-1 and J usage is TRBJ2-7; D may be TRBD1 (6 bases). V was clipped by 1 base and J by 5 bases, with 10 bases between them. The CDR3 length is 13 residues. Germline V lookup: CDR1 SGHRS, CDR2 YFSETQ. The CDR3 nucleotides are TGCGCCAGCAGCTTGCCTCCAGGGGACGAGCAGTACTTC. This sequence encodes CASSLPPGDEQYF.

The rearrangement links TRBV13 to TRBJ2-1; TRBD2 is a possible D gene (5 bases). The V gene's germline CDR1 is PRHDT and CDR2 FYEKMQ (reference sequence). The CDR3 length is 16 residues. V was shortened by 1 base and J by 0 bases, with 10 bases between the two germline ends. CDR3 region: CASSLVRGNSYNEQFF. CDR3 in DNA: TGTGCCAGCAGCTTAGTACGGGGAAACTCCTACAATGAGCAGTTCTTC.

V is TRBV7-9 and J is TRBJ1-1, with unresolved D. The CDR3 sequence is 13 residues long. CDR1 is SEHNR, CDR2 FQNEAQ, per germline (reference sequence). Trimming removed 5 bases from V and 7 bases from J, with 14 bases in between. This CDR3 reads CASSPRSQFEAFF. In DNA, the CDR3 is TGTGCCAGCAGCCCTAGAAGTCAGTTTGAAGCTTTCTTT.

As concerns this clone: Other DNA variants within this sample encode the same CDR3. This chain links TRBV2 with TRBJ1-4; 7 positions agree with TRBD1. Germline V gene data show CDR1 as SNHLY and CDR2 as FYNNEI. CDR3 size: 15 residues. V trimming: 2 bases; J trimming: 0 bases; junction bases outside the gene matches: 0. This CDR3 is CASSEQGATNEKLFF. The CDR3 bases are TGTGCCAGCAGTGAACAGGGGGCAACTAATGAAAAACTGTTTTTT. The full variable domain, with the rest looked up from reference TRBV2 and TRBJ1-4, is EPEVTQTPSHQVTQMGQEVILRCVPISNHLYFYWYRQILGQKVEFLVSFYNNEISEKSEIFDDQFSVERPDGSNFTLKIRSTKLEDSAMYFCASSEQGATNEKLFFGSGTQLSVL.

The V and J genes are TRBV4-1 and TRBJ1-1, with a tentative D call TRBD1 (6 bases). CDR1 is MGHRA and CDR2 is YSYEKL in the germline V gene. The CDR3 is 14 residues long. The ends were cut back, 2 bases at V and 4 bases at J, with 11 bases in the middle. The CDR3 region is CASSQRTVGTEAFF. The CDR3 coding sequence is TGCGCCAGCAGCCAAAGGACAGTTGGCACTGAAGCTTTCTTT.

The V and J genes are TRBV9 and TRBJ2-1; 12 nucleotides line up with TRBD2. This CDR3 has 16 amino acids. Germline V gene data show CDR1 as SGDLS and CDR2 as YYNGEE. V lost 4 bases and J lost 7; bases outside the gene matches: 9. CDR3 coding DNA: TGTGCCAGCAGCCCGTTCTCGGGACTAGCGGGTAATGAGCAGTTCTTC. It encodes CASSPFSGLAGNEQFF.

The chain has TRBV6-6 and TRBJ2-7; TRBD2 is a possible D gene (6 bases). CDR1 and CDR2 from the germline V gene are MNHNY and SVGAGI (reference sequence). CDR3 size: 14 residues. V lost 5 bases and J lost 5, with 16 bases in between. The CDR3 is CASSRDSSFDEQYF. The DNA of the CDR3 is TGTGCCAGCAGTAGGGACTCTTCTTTCGACGAGCAGTACTTC.

The chain joins TRBV29-1 to TRBJ2-7; 9 bases align to TRBD1. J gave up 7 bases and V 6 bases, and 13 bases lay outside the gene matches. There are 14 residues in the CDR3. Germline V gene lookup returns CDR1 SQVTM and CDR2 ANQGSEA. Here the CDR3 reads CSVNPGTGHGEQYF. The CDR3 DNA is TGCAGCGTAAACCCCGGGACAGGGCATGGTGAGCAGTACTTC.

V and J are TRBV27 and TRBJ1-2; TRBD1 matches 9 bases. The CDR3 has 14 residues. J lost 6 bases, V lost 6 bases, and 8 bases had no gene match. The germline gives CDR1 MNHEY, CDR2 SMNVEV (reference sequence). CDR3 in amino acids: CASRFPGQGNGYTF. The CDR3 DNA sequence: TGTGCCAGCAGATTTCCGGGACAGGGAAATGGCTACACCTTC.

With regard to this clone: Different DNA sequences within this sample yield the same CDR3. The V gene is TRBV9, the J gene TRBJ1-4, with a weak D call TRBD1 (5 bases). In germline, CDR1 is SGDLS, CDR2 YYNGEE. The V end was cut by 0 bases, the J end by 1 base, with 7 bases between. The CDR3 spans 15 residues. DNA of the CDR3: TGTGCCAGCAGCGTAGGAGGGGTAACTAATGAAAAACTGTTTTTT. This codes for CASSVGGVTNEKLFF.

The CDR3 DNA reads TGTGCCAGCAGCTTAGATCCGGGACAGATACAAGAGACCCAGTACTTC. Its translation: CASSLDPGQIQETQYF. The gene calls are TRBV7-9 and TRBJ2-5; 7 nucleotides align to TRBD1. The CDR3 runs to 16 residues. Trimming cost V 1 base and J 2 bases; bases outside gene matches: 7. Germline CDR1 is SEHNR and CDR2 is FQNEAQ (reference sequence).

This clone was seen only once. The rearrangement links TRBV15 to TRBJ2-3; 7 nucleotides agree with TRBD2. With 8 bases clipped from V and 0 bases from J, the junction kept 11 bases outside the gene matches. The germline V gene encodes CDR1 LNHNV and CDR2 YYDKDF (reference sequence). CDR3 length: 16 residues. CDR3 bases: TGTGCCACCGCCGGCGGGGGACCCCTTAGCACAGATACGCAGTATTTT. As protein: CATAGGGPLSTDTQYF.

This sequence joins TRBV28 and TRBJ2-5; TRBD2 agrees at 8 bases. This CDR3 is built from 15 residues. From germline, CDR1 is MDHEN and CDR2 SYDVKM. Germline trimming cut 6 bases from V and 2 bases from J; bases unmatched to any gene: 8. The DNA of the CDR3 is TGTGCCAGCAGCCGTAGCGGGGCCACTCAAGAGACCCAGTACTTC. This gives the protein CASSRSGATQETQYF.